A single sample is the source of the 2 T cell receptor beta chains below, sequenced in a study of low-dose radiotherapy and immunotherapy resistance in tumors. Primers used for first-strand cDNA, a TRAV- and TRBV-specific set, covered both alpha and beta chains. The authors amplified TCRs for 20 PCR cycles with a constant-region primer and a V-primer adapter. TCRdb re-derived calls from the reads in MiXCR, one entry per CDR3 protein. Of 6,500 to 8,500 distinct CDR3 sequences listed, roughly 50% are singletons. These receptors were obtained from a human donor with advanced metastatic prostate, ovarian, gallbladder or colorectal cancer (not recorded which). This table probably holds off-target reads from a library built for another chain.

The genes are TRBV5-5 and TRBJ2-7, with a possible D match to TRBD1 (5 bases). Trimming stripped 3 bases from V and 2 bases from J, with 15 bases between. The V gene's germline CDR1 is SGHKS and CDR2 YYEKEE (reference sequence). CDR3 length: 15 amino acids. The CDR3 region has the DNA TGTGCCAGCAGCTCTTCTACAGGTAGGGCCTACGAGCAGTACTTC. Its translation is CASSSSTGRAYEQYF.

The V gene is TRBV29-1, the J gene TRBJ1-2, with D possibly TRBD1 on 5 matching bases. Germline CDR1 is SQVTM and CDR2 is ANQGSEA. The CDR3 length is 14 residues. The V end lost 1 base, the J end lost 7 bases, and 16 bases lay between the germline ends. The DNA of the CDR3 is TGCAGCGTTGAAGGGGGGAGGACTGTGAGTGGCTACACCTTC. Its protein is CSVEGGRTVSGYTF.